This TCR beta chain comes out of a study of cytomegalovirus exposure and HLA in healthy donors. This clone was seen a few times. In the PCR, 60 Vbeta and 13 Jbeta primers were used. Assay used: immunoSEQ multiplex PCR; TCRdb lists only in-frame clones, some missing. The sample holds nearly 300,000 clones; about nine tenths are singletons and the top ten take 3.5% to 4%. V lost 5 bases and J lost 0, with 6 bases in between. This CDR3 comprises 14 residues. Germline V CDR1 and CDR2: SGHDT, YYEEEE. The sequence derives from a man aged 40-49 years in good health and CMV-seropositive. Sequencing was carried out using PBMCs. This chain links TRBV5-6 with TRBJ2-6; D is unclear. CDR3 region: CASSLSSGANVLTF. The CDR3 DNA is TGTGCCAGCAGTCTGAGCTCTGGGGCCAACGTCCTGACTTTC.